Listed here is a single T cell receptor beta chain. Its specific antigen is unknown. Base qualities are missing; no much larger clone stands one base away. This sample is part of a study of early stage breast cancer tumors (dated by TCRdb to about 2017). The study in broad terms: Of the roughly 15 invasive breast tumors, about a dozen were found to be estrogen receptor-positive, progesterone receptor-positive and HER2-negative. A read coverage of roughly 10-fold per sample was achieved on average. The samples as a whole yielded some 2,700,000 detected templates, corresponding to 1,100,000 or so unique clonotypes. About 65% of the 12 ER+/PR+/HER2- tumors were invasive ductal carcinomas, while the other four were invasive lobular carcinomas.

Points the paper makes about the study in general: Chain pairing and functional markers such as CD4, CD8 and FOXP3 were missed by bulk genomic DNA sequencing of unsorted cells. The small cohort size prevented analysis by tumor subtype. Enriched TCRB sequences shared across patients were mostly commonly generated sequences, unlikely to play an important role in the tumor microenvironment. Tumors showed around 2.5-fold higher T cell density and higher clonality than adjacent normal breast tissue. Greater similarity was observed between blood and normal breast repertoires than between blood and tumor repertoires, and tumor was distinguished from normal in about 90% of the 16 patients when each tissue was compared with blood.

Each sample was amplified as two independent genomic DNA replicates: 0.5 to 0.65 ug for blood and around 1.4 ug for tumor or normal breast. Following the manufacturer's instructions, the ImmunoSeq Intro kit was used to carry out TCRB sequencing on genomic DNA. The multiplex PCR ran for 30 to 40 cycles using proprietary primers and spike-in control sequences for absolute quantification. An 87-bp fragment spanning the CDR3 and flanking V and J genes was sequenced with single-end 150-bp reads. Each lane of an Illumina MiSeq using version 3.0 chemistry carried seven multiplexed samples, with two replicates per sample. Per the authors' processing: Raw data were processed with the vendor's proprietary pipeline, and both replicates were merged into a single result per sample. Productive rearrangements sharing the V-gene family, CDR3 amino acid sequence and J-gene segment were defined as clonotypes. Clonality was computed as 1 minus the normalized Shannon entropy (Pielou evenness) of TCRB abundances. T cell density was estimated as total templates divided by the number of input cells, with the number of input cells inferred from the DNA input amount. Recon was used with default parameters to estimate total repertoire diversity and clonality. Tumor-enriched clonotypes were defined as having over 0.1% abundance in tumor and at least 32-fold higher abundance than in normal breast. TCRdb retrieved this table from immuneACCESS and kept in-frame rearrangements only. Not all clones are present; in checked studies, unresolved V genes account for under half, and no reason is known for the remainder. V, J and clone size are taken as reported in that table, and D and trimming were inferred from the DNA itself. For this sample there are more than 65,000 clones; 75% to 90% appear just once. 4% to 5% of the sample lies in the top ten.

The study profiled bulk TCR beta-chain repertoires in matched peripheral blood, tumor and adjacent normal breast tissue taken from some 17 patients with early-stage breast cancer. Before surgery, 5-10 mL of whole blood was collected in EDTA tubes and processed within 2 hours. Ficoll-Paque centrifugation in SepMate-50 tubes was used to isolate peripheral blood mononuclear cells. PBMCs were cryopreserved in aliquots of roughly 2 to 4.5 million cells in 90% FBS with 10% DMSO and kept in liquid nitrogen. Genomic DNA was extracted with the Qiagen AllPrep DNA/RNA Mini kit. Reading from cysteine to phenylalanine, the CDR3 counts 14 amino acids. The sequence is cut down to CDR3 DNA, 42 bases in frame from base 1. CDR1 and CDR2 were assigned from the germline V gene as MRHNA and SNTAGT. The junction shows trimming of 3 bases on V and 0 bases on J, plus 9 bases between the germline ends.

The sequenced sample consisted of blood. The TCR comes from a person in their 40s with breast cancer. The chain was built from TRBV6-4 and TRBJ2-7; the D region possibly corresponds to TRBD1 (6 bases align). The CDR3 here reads CASSEKGDSYEQYF. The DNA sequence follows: TGTGCCAGCAGTGAGAAGGGGGACTCCTACGAGCAGTACTTC.